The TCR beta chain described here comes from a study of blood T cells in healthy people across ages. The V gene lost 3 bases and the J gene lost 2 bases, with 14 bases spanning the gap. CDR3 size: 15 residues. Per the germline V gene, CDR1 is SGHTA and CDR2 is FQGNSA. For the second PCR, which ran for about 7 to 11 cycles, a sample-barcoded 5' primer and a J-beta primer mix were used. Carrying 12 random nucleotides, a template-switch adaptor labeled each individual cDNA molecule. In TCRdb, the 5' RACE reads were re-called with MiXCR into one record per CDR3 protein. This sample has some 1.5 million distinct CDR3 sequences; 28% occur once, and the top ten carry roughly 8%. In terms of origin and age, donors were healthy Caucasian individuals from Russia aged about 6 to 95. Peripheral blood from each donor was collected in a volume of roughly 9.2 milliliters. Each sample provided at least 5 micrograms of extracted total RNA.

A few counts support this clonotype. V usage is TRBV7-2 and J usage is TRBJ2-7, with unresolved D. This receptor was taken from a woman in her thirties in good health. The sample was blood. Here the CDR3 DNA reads TGTGCCAGCAGCTTCTCTTCCGGCGAAGCCTACGAGCAGTACTTC. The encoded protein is CASSFSSGEAYEQYF.